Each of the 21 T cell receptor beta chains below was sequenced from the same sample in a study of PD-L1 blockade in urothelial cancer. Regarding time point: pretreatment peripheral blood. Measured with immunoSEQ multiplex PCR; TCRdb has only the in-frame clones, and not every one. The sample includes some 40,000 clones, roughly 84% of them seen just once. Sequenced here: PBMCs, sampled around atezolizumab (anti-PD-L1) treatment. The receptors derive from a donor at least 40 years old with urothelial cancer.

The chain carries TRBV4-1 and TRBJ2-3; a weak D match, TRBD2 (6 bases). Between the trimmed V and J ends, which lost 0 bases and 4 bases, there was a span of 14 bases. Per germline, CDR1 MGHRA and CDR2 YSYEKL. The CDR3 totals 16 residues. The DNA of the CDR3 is TGCGCCAGCAGCCAAGATTGGTCTAGCGACGCAGATACGCAGTATTTT. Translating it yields CASSQDWSSDADTQYF.

The CDR3 DNA reads as TGTGCCAGCAGCTTGACAGGGGAAGCTTTCTTT. Translating it yields CASSLTGEAFF. The V gene is TRBV7-8, the J gene TRBJ1-1, with 7 bases fitting TRBD1. V was clipped by 3 bases and J by 8 bases; unmatched bases: 0. The V gene's germline CDR1 is SGHVS and CDR2 FQNEAQ. The CDR3 consists of 11 residues.

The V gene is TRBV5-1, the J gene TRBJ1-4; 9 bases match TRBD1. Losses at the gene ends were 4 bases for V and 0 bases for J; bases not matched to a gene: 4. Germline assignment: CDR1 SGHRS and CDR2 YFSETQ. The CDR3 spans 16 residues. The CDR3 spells CASSRGQGATNEKLFF. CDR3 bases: TGCGCCAGCAGCAGGGGACAGGGAGCAACTAATGAAAAACTGTTTTTT.

CDR3 DNA sequence: TGTGCCAGCAGCTTAGCGGCGGGGGCGCAAAATACGCAGTATTTT. It codes for CASSLAAGAQNTQYF. This chain links TRBV7-9 with TRBJ2-3, with TRBD2 as a possible D gene (7 bases). The V gene's germline CDR1 is SEHNR and CDR2 FQNEAQ (reference sequence). Trimming stripped 0 bases from V and 7 bases from J, with 14 bases between. The CDR3 covers 15 residues.

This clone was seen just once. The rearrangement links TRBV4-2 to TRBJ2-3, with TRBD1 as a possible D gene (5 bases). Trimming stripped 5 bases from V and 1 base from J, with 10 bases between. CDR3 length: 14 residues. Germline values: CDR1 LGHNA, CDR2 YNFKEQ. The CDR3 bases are TGTGCCAGCAGCGACGGCAGGGGCACAGATACGCAGTATTTT. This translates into CASSDGRGTDTQYF.

DNA of the CDR3: TGTGCCAGCACCGGAAATAGCGCAGATACGCAGTATTTT. This codes for CASTGNSADTQYF. The chain carries TRBV5-6 and TRBJ2-3; TRBD2 is a possible D gene (5 bases). This CDR3 region has 13 residues. The V end was cut by 6 bases, the J end by 4 bases, with 12 bases between. The germline V gene encodes CDR1 SGHDT and CDR2 YYEEEE. The entire variable domain, with the rest obtained from reference TRBV5-6 and TRBJ2-3, is as follows: DAGVTQSPTHLIKTRGQQVTLRCSPKSGHDTVSWYQQALGQGPQFIFQYYEEEERQRGNFPDRFSGHQFPNYSSELNVNALLLGDSALYLCASTGNSADTQYFGPGTRLTVL.

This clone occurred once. Here the CDR3 DNA reads TGTGCCAGCAGTGAATGGGGCGGGGTGGACAGGGCGCCCCTAACTGAAGCTTTCTTT. Its protein is CASSEWGGVDRAPLTEAFF. V and J are TRBV6-1 and TRBJ1-1; 8 bases are a match to TRBD1. This CDR3 is 19 amino acids long. V shed 2 bases, J shed 5 bases, and the junction held 19 bases outside the gene matches. Germline CDR1 reads MNHNS; CDR2 reads SASEGT.

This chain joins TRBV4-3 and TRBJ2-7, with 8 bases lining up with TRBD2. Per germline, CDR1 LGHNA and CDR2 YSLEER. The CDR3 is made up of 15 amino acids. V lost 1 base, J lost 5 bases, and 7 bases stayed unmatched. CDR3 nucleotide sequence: TGCGCCAGCAGCCAAGGAAGCGGGAGTATCCACGAGCAGTACTTC. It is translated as CASSQGSGSIHEQYF.

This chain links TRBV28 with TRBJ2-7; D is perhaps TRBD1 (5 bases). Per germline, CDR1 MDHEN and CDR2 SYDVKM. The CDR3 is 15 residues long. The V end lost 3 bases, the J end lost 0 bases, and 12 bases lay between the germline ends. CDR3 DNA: TGTGCCAGCAGTTTGGACATTTCGAGCTCCTACGAGCAGTACTTC. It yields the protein CASSLDISSSYEQYF.

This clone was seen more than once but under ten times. As DNA, the CDR3 is TGTGCCAGCAGCGCTGGGACAGCTAGCACAGATACGCAGTATTTT. Translated, it gives CASSAGTASTDTQYF. The rearrangement uses TRBV2 and TRBJ2-3; 7 bases agree with TRBD1. CDR1 SNHLY and CDR2 FYNNEI come from the germline V gene. V dropped 6 bases and J dropped 0; count of bases not matched to a gene: 6. The CDR3 has 15 residues.

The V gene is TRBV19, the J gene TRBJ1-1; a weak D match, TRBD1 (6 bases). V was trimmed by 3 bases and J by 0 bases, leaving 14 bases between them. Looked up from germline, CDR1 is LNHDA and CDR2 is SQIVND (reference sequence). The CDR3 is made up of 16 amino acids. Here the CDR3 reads CASSIQGRAMNTEAFF. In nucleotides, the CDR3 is TGTGCCAGTAGTATTCAGGGGCGCGCGATGAACACTGAAGCTTTCTTT.

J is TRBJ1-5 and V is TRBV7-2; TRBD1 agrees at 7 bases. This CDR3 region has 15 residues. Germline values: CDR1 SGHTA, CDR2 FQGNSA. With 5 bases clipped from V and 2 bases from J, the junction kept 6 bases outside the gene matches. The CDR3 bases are TGTGCCAGCAGCCCAGACAGGGCTGGCAATCAGCCCCAGCATTTT. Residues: CASSPDRAGNQPQHF.

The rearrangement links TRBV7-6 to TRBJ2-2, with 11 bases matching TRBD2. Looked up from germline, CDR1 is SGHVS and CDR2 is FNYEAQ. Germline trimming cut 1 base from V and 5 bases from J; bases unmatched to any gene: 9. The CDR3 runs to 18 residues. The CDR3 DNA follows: TGTGCCAGCAGCTTAGTTGGTAGCGGGAGGGGACCGACCGGGGAGCTGTTTTTT. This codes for CASSLVGSGRGPTGELFF.

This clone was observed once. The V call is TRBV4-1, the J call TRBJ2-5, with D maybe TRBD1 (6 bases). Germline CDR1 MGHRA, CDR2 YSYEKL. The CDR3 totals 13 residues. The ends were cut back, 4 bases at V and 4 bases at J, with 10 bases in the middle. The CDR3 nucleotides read TGCGCCAGCAGCCCCCAGGGGTCAGAGACCCAGTACTTC. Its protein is CASSPQGSETQYF.

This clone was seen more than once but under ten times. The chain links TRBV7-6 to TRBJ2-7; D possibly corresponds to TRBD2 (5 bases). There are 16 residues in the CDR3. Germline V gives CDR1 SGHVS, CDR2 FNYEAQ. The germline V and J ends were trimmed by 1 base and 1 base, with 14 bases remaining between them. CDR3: CASSLEVGVGSYEQYF. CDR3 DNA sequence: TGTGCCAGCAGCTTAGAGGTGGGAGTGGGGTCCTACGAGCAGTACTTC.

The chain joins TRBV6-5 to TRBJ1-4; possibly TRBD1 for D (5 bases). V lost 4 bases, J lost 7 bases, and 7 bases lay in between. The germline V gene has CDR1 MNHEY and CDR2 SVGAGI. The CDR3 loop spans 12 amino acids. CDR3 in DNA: TGTGCCAGCAGTTTCGGGGGTGAAAAACTGTTTTTT. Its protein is CASSFGGEKLFF.

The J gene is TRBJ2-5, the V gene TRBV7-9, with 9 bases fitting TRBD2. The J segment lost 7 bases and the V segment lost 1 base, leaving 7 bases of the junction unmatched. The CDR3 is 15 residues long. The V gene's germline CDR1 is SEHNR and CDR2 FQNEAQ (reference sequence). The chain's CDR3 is CASSLGREGAVTQYF. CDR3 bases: TGTGCCAGCAGCTTAGGGCGGGAGGGCGCCGTGACCCAGTACTTC.

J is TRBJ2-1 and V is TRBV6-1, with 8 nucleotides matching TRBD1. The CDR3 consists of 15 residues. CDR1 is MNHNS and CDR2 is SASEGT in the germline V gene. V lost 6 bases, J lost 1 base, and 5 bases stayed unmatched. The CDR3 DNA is TGTGCCAGCAGGGAGGACAGGGCTTCCTACAATGAGCAGTTCTTC. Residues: CASREDRASYNEQFF.

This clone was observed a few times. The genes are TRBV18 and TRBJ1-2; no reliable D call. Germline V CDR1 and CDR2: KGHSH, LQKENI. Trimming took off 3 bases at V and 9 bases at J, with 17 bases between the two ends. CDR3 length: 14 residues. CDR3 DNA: TGTGCCAGCTCACCCGGTTTGGCCGACATTCGCTACACCTTC. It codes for CASSPGLADIRYTF.

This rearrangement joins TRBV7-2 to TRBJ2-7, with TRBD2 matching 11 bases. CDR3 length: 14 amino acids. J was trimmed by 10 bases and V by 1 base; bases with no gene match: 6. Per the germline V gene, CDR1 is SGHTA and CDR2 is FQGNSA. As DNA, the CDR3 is TGTGCCAGCAGCTTAGACCCTAGCGGGAGGACTCAGTACTTC. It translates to CASSLDPSGRTQYF.

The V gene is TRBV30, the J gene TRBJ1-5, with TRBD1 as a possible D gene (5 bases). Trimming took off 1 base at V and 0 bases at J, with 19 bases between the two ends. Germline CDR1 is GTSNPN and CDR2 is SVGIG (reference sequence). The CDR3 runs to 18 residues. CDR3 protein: CAWSGGQGGLYSNQPQHF. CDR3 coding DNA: TGTGCCTGGAGTGGAGGGCAGGGAGGGCTCTATAGCAATCAGCCCCAGCATTTT.